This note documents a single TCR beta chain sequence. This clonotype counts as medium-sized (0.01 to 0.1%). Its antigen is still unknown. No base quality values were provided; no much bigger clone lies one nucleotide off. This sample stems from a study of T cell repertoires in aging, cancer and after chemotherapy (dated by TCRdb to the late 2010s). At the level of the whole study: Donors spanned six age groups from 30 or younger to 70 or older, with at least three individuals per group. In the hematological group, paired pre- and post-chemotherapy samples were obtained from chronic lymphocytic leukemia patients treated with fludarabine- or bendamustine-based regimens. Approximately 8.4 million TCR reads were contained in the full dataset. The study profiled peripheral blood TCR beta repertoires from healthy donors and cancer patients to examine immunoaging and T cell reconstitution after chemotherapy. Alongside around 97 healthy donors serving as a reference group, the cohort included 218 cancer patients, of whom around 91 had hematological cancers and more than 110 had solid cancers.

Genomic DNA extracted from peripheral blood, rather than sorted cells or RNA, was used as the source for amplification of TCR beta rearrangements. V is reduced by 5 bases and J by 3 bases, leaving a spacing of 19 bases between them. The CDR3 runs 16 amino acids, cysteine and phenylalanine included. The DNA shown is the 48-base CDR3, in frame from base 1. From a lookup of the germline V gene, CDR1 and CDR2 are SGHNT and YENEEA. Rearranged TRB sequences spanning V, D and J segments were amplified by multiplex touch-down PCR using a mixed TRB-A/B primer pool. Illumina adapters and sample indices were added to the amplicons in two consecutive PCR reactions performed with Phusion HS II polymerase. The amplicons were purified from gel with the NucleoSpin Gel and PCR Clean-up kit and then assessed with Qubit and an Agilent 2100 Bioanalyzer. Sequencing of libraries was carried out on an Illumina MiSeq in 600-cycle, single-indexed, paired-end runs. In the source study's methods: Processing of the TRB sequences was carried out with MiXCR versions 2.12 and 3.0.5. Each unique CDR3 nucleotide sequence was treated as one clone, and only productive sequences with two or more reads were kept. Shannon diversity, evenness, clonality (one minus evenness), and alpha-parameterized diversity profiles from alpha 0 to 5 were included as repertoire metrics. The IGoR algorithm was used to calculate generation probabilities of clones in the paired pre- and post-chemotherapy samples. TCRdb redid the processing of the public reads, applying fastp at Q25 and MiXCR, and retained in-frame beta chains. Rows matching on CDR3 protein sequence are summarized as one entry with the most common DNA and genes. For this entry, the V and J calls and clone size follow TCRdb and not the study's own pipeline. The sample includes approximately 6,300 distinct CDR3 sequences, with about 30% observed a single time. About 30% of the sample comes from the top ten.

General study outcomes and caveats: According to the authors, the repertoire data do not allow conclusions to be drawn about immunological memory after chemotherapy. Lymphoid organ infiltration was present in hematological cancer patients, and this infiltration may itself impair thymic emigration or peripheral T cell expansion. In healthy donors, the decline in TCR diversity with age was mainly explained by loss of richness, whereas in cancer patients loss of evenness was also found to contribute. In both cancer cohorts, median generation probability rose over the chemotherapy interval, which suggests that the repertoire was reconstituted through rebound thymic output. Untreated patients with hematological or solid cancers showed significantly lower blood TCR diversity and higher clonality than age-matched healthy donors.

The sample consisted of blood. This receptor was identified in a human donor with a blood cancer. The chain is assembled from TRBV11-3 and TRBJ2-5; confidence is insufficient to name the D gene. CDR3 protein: CASSVVYARSEETQYF. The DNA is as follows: TGTGCCAGCAGCGTGGTCTACGCCAGGTCGGAAGAGACCCAGTACTTC.